This T cell receptor (beta chain) was sequenced during a study of T cell responses to AZD1222 COVID-19 vaccine. The assay was immunoSEQ multiplex PCR, and TCRdb's table has in-frame clones only and misses some. In the table there are 90,000 to 120,000 clones, 85% to 90% of which are singletons. Study-wide points: Donors were chiefly white British, with a greater number of females, and clonal diversity was perhaps underestimated. A reported finding is that nearly half of spike-specific TCRs target unmutated variant regions. An increase in Spike-specific TCR breadth and depth was observed after two AZD1222 doses.

As to this clone: The antigen is not known.

CDR3 length equals 15 residues. V lost 4 bases and J lost 4, with 15 bases in between. Germline assignment: CDR1 SGHRS and CDR2 YFSETQ. Here the sequenced sample was peripheral blood, taken on day 0 of AZD1222 vaccination. The chain combines TRBV5-1 with TRBJ1-3, with D perhaps matching TRBD1 (6 bases). The clonotype was recovered from an adult in good health. The CDR3 DNA reads as TGCGCCAGCAGCCCCGAGGCAGGGGTCGGAAACACCATATATTTT. As protein: CASSPEAGVGNTIYF. Full variable domain (remainder filled in from reference TRBV5-1 and TRBJ1-3): KAGVTQTPRYLIKTRGQQVTLSCSPISGHRSVSWYQQTPGQGLQFLFEYFSETQRNKGNFPGRFSGRQFSNSRSEMNVSTLELGDSALYLCASSPEAGVGNTIYFGEGSWLTVV.